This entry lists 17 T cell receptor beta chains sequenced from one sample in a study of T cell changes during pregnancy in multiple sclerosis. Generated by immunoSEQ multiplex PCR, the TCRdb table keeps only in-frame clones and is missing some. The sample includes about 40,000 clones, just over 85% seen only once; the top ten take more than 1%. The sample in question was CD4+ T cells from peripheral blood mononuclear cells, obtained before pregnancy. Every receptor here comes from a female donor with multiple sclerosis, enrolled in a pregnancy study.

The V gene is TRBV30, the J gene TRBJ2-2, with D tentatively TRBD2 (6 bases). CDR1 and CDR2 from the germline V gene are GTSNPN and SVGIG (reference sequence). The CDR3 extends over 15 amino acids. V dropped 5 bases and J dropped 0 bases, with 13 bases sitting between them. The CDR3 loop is CAWGTWGPNTGELFF. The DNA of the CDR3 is TGTGCCTGGGGGACTTGGGGCCCGAACACCGGGGAGCTGTTTTTT.

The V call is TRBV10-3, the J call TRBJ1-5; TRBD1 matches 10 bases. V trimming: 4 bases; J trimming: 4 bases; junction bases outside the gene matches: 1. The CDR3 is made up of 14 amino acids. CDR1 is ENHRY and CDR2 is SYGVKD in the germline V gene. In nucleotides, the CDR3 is TGTGCCATCAGTGGGACAGGGGGTAATCAGCCCCAGCATTTT. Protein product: CAISGTGGNQPQHF.

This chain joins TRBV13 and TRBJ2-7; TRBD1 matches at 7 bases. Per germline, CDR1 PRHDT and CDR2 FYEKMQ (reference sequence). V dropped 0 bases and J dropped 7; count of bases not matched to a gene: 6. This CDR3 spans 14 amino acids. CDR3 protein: CASSLGGGGREQYF. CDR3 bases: TGTGCCAGCAGCTTAGGAGGGGGCGGTCGGGAGCAGTACTTC.

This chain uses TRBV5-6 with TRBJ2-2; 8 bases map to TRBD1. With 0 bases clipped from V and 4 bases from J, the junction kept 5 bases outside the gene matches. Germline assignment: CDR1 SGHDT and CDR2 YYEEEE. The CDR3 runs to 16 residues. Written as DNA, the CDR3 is TGTGCCAGCAGCTTGGTGCAGGGGGCCTTCACCGGGGAGCTGTTTTTT. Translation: CASSLVQGAFTGELFF.

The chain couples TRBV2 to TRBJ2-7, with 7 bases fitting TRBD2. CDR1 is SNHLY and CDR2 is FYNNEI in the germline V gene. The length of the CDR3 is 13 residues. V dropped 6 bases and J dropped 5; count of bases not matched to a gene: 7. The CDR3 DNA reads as TGTGCCAGCAGCGGACTAGTTTTGAACGAGCAGTACTTC. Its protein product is CASSGLVLNEQYF.

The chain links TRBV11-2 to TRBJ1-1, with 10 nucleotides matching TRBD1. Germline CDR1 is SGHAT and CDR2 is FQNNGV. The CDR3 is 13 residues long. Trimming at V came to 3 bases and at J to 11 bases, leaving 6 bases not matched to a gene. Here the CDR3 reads CASSLERQGAAFF. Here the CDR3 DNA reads TGTGCCAGCAGCTTGGAAAGACAGGGGGCGGCTTTCTTT.

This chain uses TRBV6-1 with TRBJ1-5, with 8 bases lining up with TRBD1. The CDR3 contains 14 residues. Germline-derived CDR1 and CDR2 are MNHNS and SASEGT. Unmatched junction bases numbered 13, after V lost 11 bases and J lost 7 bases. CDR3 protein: CASGTGLFGQPQHF. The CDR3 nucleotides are TGTGCCTCCGGGACAGGCCTTTTTGGACAGCCCCAGCATTTT.

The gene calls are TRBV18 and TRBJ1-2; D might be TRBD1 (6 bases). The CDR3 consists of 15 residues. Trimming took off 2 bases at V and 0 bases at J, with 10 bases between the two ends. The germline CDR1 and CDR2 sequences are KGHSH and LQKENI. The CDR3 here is CASSPWTASNYGYTF. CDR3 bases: TGTGCCAGCTCACCATGGACAGCCTCTAACTATGGCTACACCTTC.

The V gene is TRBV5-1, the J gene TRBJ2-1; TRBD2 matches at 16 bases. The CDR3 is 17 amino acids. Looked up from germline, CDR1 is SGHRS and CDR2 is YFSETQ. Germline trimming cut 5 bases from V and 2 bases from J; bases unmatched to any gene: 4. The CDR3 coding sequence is TGCGCCAGCAGGGGACTAGCGGGAGGGCCCGCCTACAATGAGCAGTTCTTC. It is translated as CASRGLAGGPAYNEQFF.

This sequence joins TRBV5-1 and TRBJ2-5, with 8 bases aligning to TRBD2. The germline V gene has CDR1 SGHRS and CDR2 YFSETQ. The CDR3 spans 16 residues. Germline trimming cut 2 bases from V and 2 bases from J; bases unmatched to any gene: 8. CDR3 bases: TGCGCCAGCAGCTTAAATTTACTAGCGGTACAAGAGACCCAGTACTTC. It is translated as CASSLNLLAVQETQYF.

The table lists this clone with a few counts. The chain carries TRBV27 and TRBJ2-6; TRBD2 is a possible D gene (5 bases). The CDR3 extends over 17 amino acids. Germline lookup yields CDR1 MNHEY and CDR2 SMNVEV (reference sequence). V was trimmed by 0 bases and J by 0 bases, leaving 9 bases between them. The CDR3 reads CASSLSFTSSGANVLTF. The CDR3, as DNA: TGTGCCAGCAGTTTATCTTTTACTAGCTCTGGGGCCAACGTCCTGACTTTC. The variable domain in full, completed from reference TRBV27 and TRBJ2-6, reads EAQVTQNPRYLITVTGKKLTVTCSQNMNHEYMSWYRQDPGLGLRQIYYSMNVEVTDKGDVPEGYKVSRKEKRNFPLILESPSPNQTSLYFCASSLSFTSSGANVLTFGAGSRLTVL.

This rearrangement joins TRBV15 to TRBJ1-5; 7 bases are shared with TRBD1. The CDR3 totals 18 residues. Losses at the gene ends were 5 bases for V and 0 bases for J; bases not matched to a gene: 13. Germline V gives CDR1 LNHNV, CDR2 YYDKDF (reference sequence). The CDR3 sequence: CATSPRETGTYSNQPQHF. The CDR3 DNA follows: TGTGCCACCAGCCCTAGGGAGACAGGGACCTATAGCAATCAGCCCCAGCATTTT.

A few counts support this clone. DNA of the CDR3: TGTGCCAGCAGGCCGGGACAGGGTGCCAATGAGCAGTTCTTC. This translates into CASRPGQGANEQFF. The chain joins TRBV6-1 to TRBJ2-1; TRBD1 matches at 9 bases. The CDR3 extends over 14 amino acids. Trimming removed 6 bases from V and 6 bases from J; junction bases left unmatched: 6. Germline loops: CDR1 MNHNS, CDR2 SASEGT.

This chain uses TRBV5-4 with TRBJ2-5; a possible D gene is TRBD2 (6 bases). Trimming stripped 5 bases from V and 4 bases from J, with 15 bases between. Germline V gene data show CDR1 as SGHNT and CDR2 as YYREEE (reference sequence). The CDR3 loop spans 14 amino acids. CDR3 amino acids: CASSPGGVPETQYF. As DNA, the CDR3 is TGTGCCAGCAGTCCGGGCGGGGTCCCAGAGACCCAGTACTTC. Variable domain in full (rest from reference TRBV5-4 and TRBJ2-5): ETGVTQSPTHLIKTRGQQVTLRCSSQSGHNTVSWYQQALGQGPQFIFQYYREEENGRGNFPPRFSGLQFPNYSSELNVNALELDDSALYLCASSPGGVPETQYFGPGTRLLVL.

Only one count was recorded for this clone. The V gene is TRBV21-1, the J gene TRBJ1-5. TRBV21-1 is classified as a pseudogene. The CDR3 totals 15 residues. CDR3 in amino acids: CASSKEAGGNQPQHF. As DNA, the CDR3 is TGTGCCAGCAGCAAAGAAGCGGGGGGCAATCAGCCCCAGCATTTT.

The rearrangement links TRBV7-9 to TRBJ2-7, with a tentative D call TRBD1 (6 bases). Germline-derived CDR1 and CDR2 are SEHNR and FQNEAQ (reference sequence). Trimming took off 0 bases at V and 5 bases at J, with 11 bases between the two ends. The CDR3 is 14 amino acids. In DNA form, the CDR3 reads TGTGCCAGCAGCTTAGCTGGGACACTCGACGAGCAGTACTTC. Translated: CASSLAGTLDEQYF. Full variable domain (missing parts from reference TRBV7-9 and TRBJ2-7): DTGVSQNPRHKITKRGQNVTFRCDPISEHNRLYWYRQTLGQGPEFLTYFQNEAQLEKSRLLSDRFSAERPKGSFSTLEIQRTEQGDSAMYLCASSLAGTLDEQYFGPGTRLTVT.

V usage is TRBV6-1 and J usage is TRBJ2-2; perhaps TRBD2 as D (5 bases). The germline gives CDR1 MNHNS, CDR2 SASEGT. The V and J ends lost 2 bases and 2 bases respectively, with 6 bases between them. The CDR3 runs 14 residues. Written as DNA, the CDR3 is TGTGCCAGCAGTGAACTAGCAAACACCGGGGAGCTGTTTTTT. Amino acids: CASSELANTGELFF.